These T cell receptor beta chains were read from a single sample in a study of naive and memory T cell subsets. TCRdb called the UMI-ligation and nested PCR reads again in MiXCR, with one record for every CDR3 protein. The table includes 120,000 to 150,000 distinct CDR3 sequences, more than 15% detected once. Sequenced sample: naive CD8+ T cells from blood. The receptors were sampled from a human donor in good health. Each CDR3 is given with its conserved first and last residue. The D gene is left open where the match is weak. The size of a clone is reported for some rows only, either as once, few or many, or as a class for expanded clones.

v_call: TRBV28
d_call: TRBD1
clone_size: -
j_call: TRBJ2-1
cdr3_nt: TGTGCCACCGGGAACGACAGGGGAATAGGTGGTGAGCAGTTCTTC
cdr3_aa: CATGNDRGIGGEQFF

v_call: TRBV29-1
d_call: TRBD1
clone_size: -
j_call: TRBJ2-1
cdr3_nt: TGCAGCATCCTGACAGGGGACGGGGACAATGAGCAGTTCTTC
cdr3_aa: CSILTGDGDNEQFF

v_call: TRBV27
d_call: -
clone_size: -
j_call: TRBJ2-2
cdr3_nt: TGTGCCAGCAGTCACTTACCGAACACCGGGGAGCTGTTTTTT
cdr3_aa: CASSHLPNTGELFF

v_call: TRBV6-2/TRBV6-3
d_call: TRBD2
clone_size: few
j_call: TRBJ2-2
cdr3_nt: TGTGCCAGCAGTGCCGGCAGCGGGAGTAACACCGGGGAGCTGTTTTTT
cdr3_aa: CASSAGSGSNTGELFF

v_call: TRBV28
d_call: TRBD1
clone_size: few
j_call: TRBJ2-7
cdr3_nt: TGTGCCAGCAGTTTAGCACCCGACAGGGGGCCTCGGGAGCAGTACTTC
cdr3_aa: CASSLAPDRGPREQYF

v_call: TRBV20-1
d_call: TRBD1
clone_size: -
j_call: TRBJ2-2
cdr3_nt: TGCAGTGCTAGAGAAGGACAGGGGACCGGGGAGCTGTTTTTT
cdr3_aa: CSAREGQGTGELFF

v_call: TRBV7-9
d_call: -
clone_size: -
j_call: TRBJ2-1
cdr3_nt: TGTGCCAGCAGCTCCCCAACAAGAAACCACAATGAGCAGTTCTTC
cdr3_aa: CASSSPTRNHNEQFF

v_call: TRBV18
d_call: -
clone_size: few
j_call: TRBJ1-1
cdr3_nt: TGTGCCAGCTCACCACAGGGTTTGGACACTGAAGCTTTCTTT
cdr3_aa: CASSPQGLDTEAFF

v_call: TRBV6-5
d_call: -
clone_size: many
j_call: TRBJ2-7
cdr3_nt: TGTGCCAGCAGTTCAGTACTAGCTCCCTACGAGCAGTACTTC
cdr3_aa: CASSSVLAPYEQYF

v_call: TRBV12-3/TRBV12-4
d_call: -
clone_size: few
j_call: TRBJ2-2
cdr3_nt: TGTGCCAGCAGTTCCCTCGGGGCAAACACCGGGGAGCTGTTTTTT
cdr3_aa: CASSSLGANTGELFF

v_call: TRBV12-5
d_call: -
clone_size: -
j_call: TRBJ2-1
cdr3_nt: TGTGCTAGTGGTTTTTGGGGGTACAATGAGCAGTTCTTC
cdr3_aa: CASGFWGYNEQFF

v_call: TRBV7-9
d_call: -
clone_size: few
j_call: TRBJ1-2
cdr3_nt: TGTGCCAGCAGCTTAGTTGATTGGATGGCCCATGGCTACACCTTC
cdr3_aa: CASSLVDWMAHGYTF

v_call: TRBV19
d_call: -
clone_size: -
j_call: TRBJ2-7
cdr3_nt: TGTGCCAGTAGTAGCGGCGCCTCCTACGAGCAGTACTTC
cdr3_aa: CASSSGASYEQYF

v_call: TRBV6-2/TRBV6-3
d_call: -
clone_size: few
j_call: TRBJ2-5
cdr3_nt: TGTGCCAGCAGTGCCTACCGGGACCGAGAGACCCAGTACTTC
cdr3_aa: CASSAYRDRETQYF

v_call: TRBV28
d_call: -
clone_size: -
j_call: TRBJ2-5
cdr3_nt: TGTGCCAGCAGTTTACAGAACCAAGAGACCCAGTACTTC
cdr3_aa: CASSLQNQETQYF

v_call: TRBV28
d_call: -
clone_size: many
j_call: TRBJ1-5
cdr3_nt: TGTGCCAGCAGTTTGTTTGGGGCTCATAGCAATCAGCCCCAGCATTTT
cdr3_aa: CASSLFGAHSNQPQHF

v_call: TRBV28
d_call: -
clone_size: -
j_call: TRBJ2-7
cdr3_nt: TGTGCCAGCAGTTTATTAGGACCGGCCTACGAGCAGTACTTC
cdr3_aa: CASSLLGPAYEQYF

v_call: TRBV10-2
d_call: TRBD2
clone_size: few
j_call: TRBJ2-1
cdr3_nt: TGCGCCAGCAGTGGGGCTAGCGGGACGCACTCCTACAATGAGCAGTTCTTC
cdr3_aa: CASSGASGTHSYNEQFF

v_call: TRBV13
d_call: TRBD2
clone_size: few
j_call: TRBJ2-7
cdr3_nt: TGTGCCAGCAGCTTAGGGGGACTAAACTACGAGCAGTACTTC
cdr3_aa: CASSLGGLNYEQYF

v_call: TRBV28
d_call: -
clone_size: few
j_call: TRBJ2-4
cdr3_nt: TGTGCCAGCAGTCCCCCTCTAGCCAAAAACATTCAGTACTTC
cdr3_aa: CASSPPLAKNIQYF

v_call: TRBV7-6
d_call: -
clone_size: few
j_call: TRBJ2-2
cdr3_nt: TGTGCCAGCAGACACCTAAACGGCGCCGGGGAGCTGTTTTTT
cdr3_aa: CASRHLNGAGELFF

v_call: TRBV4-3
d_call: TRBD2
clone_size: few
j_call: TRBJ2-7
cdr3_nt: TGCGCCAGCAGCCAAGTGACCGGGAGGGCCGTCTACGAGCAGTACTTC
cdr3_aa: CASSQVTGRAVYEQYF

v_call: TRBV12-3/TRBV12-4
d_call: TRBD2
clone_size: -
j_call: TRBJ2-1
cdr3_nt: TGTGCCAGCAGAACCCTAGCGGGAGGCCCCCATGAGCAGTTCTTC
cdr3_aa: CASRTLAGGPHEQFF

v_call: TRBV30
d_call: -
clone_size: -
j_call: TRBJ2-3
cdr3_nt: TGTGCCTGGAGTCCTAGGACTACTGAGAGCACAGATACGCAGTATTTT
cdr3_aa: CAWSPRTTESTDTQYF

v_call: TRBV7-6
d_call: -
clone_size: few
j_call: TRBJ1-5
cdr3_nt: TGTGCCAGCAGCTTAGAAGCAGGCGGGGTTGGCAATCAGCCCCAGCATTTT
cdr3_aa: CASSLEAGGVGNQPQHF

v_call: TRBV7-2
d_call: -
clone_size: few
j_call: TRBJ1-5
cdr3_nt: TGTGCCAGCAGCTTCTCATTCAGCGATCAGCCCCAGCATTTT
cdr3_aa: CASSFSFSDQPQHF

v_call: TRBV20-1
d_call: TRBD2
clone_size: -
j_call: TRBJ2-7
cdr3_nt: TGCAGTGCTGATCTAGCGGGAGAAATTTTGGGTGAGCAGTACTTC
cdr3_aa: CSADLAGEILGEQYF

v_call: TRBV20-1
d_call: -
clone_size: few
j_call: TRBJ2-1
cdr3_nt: TGCAGTGCTAGATCAGCGGGCATCTACAATGAGCAGTTCTTC
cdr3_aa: CSARSAGIYNEQFF

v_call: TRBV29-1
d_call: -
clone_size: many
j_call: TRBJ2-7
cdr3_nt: TGCAGCGTCCTAGGACCGAGCCTCTACGAGCAGTACTTC
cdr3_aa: CSVLGPSLYEQYF

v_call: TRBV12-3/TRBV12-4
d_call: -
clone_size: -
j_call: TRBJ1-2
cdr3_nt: TGTGCCAGCAGTTTAGGTGGACATCTCTACACCTTC
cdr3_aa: CASSLGGHLYTF

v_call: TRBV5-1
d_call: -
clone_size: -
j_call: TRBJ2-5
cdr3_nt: TGCGCCAGCAGCCGATGGCCGTGGTACCAAGAGACCCAGTACTTC
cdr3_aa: CASSRWPWYQETQYF